The 13 T cell receptor beta chains in this list originate from one sample, sequenced in a study of cytomegalovirus exposure and HLA in healthy donors. A multiplex PCR was run with 60 Vbeta primers and 13 Jbeta primers. Assay used: immunoSEQ multiplex PCR; TCRdb lists only in-frame clones, some missing. The sample has around 150,000 clones, around 84% seen once; the top ten hold about 6%. Sequencing was done on a sample of PBMCs. The receptors stem from a man aged 50-59 years in good health and CMV-seropositive.

The chain employs TRBV7-7 and TRBJ2-5; D is unclear. This CDR3 is built from 13 residues. Trimming took 7 bases from V and 4 from J, leaving 13 bases between them. Germline CDR1 SSHAT, CDR2 FNYEAQ (reference sequence). The CDR3 DNA reads as TGTGCCAGCACCGGGTCGGTGGGAGAGACCCAGTACTTC. Its translation is CASTGSVGETQYF.

V usage is TRBV15 and J usage is TRBJ1-5, with no clear D. The germline V gene encodes CDR1 LNHNV and CDR2 YYDKDF (reference sequence). V was cut by 0 bases and J by 0 bases, with 3 bases left in between. The CDR3 extends over 14 amino acids. CDR3 DNA sequence: TGTGCCACCAGCAGAGATCATAGCAATCAGCCCCAGCATTTT. This sequence encodes CATSRDHSNQPQHF.

This chain joins TRBV13 and TRBJ1-2; perhaps TRBD1 as D (6 bases). The CDR3 spans 15 residues. V was cut by 5 bases and J by 7 bases, with 20 bases left in between. The germline gives CDR1 PRHDT, CDR2 FYEKMQ (reference sequence). CDR3 sequence: CASSQFNREASGYTF. The CDR3 DNA follows: TGTGCCAGCAGCCAATTTAACAGGGAAGCGAGTGGCTACACCTTC.

V is TRBV29-1 and J is TRBJ1-1, with D unresolved. The V gene's germline CDR1 is SQVTM and CDR2 ANQGSEA. The CDR3 totals 12 residues. The germline V and J ends were trimmed by 6 bases and 6 bases, with 14 bases remaining between them. The CDR3 DNA follows: TGCAGCGTCAAGACTGCTAGACCTGAAGCTTTCTTT. Protein sequence: CSVKTARPEAFF.

This clone was counted only a few times. The chain has TRBV7-8 and TRBJ1-1; 7 nucleotides align to TRBD1. This CDR3 has 15 amino acids. Trimming cost V 7 bases and J 0 bases; bases outside gene matches: 8. The V gene's germline CDR1 is SGHVS and CDR2 FQNEAQ. The DNA for the CDR3 is TGTGCCAGCACCGCAAACAGGGGAGTGAACACTGAAGCTTTCTTT. As protein: CASTANRGVNTEAFF.

The rearrangement uses TRBV6-5 and TRBJ1-1; the D is unclear. The V and J ends lost 3 bases and 1 base respectively, with 15 bases between them. Germline V gene sequence: CDR1 MNHEY, CDR2 SVGAGI. The CDR3 is made up of 16 amino acids. The CDR3 is CASSYTPEVENTEAFF. DNA of the CDR3: TGTGCCAGCAGTTATACCCCCGAGGTGGAGAACACTGAAGCTTTCTTT.

The chain employs TRBV6-6 and TRBJ1-1, with D possibly being TRBD1 (5 bases). The CDR3 sequence is 15 residues long. Germline CDR1 is MNHNY and CDR2 is SVGAGI (reference sequence). V was cut by 7 bases and J by 1 base, with 16 bases left in between. The CDR3 sequence is CASIPAHGGNTEAFF. CDR3 bases: TGTGCCAGCATCCCCGCCCACGGGGGGAACACTGAAGCTTTCTTT.

The rearrangement joins TRBV10-1 to TRBJ2-1, with unresolved D. V shed 3 bases and J shed 2 bases, with 5 bases lying between them. CDR3 length equals 13 residues. From germline, CDR1 is WNHNN and CDR2 SYGVQD (reference sequence). CDR3 region: CASSDGPYNEQFF. DNA for the CDR3: TGCGCCAGCAGTGATGGGCCCTACAATGAGCAGTTCTTC.

The chain uses TRBV27 and TRBJ2-3; D remains unclear. Germline V gives CDR1 MNHEY, CDR2 SMNVEV (reference sequence). The length of the CDR3 is 14 residues. The V end was cut by 2 bases, the J end by 2 bases, with 8 bases between. The DNA of the CDR3 is TGTGCCAGCAGTTTACGTCAGGTCACAGATACGCAGTATTTT. This sequence encodes CASSLRQVTDTQYF.

The chain is built from TRBV28 and TRBJ2-3; maybe TRBD1 (5 bases). Germline V CDR1 and CDR2: MDHEN, SYDVKM. The CDR3 covers 14 residues. Trimming left V 6 bases short and J 1 base short, with 11 bases between. CDR3 in amino acids: CASSRPTGTDTQYF. The CDR3 DNA is TGTGCCAGCAGCCGCCCGACAGGCACAGATACGCAGTATTTT.

This sequence joins TRBV4-1 and TRBJ2-3; 8 bases are a match to TRBD2. V lost 0 bases to trimming and J lost 0 bases; unmatched junction nucleotides: 2. The CDR3 has 16 residues. Germline V gene data show CDR1 as MGHRA and CDR2 as YSYEKL. The CDR3 is CASSQDSGVSTDTQYF. The DNA of the CDR3 is TGCGCCAGCAGCCAAGATAGCGGGGTTAGCACAGATACGCAGTATTTT.

The CDR3 protein is CASSERLASNYGYTF. The DNA of the CDR3 is TGTGCCAGCAGTGAAAGACTCGCCTCTAACTATGGCTACACCTTC. The V and J genes are TRBV6-1 and TRBJ1-2; D not certain. The V gene lost 2 bases and the J gene lost 0 bases, with 10 bases spanning the gap. This CDR3 is built from 15 residues. Germline CDR1 reads MNHNS; CDR2 reads SASEGT.

DNA for the CDR3: TGCGCCAGCAGTGAGTCGAGGCGTGGCTACACCTTC. This gives the protein CASSESRRGYTF. The chain carries TRBV10-2 and TRBJ1-2; D unresolved. Trimming removed 0 bases from V and 7 bases from J, with 6 bases in between. Germline V gene lookup returns CDR1 WSHSY and CDR2 SAAADI. This CDR3 is built from 12 residues.